These 27 T cell receptor beta chains were sequenced from one sample in a study of Tregs in tolerant kidney transplant recipients. Clones were read by immunoSEQ multiplex PCR, and TCRdb kept only the in-frame ones, dropping some. The sample lists around 43,000 clones; 91% were seen once. Specimen: Tregs from blood. Receptors originate from a human donor in good health.

Written as DNA, the CDR3 is TGTGCCAGCTCTCAGGGGCAGGGGTATGGCTACACCTTC. Protein sequence: CASSQGQGYGYTF. This rearrangement joins TRBV18 to TRBJ1-2; a possible D gene is TRBD1 (6 bases). The CDR3 extends over 13 amino acids. In germline, CDR1 is KGHSH, CDR2 LQKENI. V was trimmed by 6 bases and J by 5 bases, leaving 13 bases between them. Looking up the rest from reference TRBV18 and TRBJ1-2 gives the full variable domain: NAGVMQNPRHLVRRRGQEARLRCSPMKGHSHVYWYRQLPEEGLKFMVYLQKENIIDESGMPKERFSAEFPKEGPSILRIQQVVRGDSAAYFCASSQGQGYGYTFGSGTRLTVV.

The chain carries TRBV19 and TRBJ1-1; perhaps TRBD1 as D (6 bases). The V end was cut by 2 bases, the J end by 9 bases, with 13 bases between. The CDR3 totals 13 residues. Germline loops: CDR1 LNHDA, CDR2 SQIVND (reference sequence). CDR3 region: CASSINYRDKAFF. The CDR3, as DNA: TGTGCCAGTAGTATAAATTACAGGGATAAAGCTTTCTTT.

This clone was detected only once. The chain links TRBV7-3 to TRBJ2-1, with 8 bases aligning to TRBD1. The CDR3 spans 16 residues. Trimming removed 5 bases from V and 8 bases from J; junction bases left unmatched: 14. Germline CDR1 reads SGHTA; CDR2 reads FQGTGA. CDR3 protein: CASSLDPRGQGYEQFF. The CDR3 DNA sequence: TGTGCCAGCAGCCTCGACCCACGCGGACAGGGCTATGAGCAGTTCTTC.

The rearrangement links TRBV7-3 to TRBJ1-2, with 11 bases lining up with TRBD1. The germline gives CDR1 SGHTA, CDR2 FQGTGA. This CDR3 contains 15 residues. V dropped 5 bases and J dropped 3; count of bases not matched to a gene: 5. The CDR3: CASSARDRGDYGYTF. The CDR3 region has the DNA TGTGCCAGCAGCGCAAGGGACAGGGGGGACTATGGCTACACCTTC.

As DNA, the CDR3 is TGTGCCAGCAGCTTAGGTTACAAAAGCTCCTACAATGAGCAGTTCTTC. Translation: CASSLGYKSSYNEQFF. This chain connects TRBV7-9 to TRBJ2-1; no reliable D call. V gave up 1 base and J gave up 0 bases, with 10 bases separating them. The CDR3 length is 16 residues. Looked up from germline, CDR1 is SEHNR and CDR2 is FQNEAQ (reference sequence).

This chain joins TRBV10-3 and TRBJ2-3, with TRBD1 matching over 10 bases. With V trimmed by 3 bases and J by 5 bases, 17 bases remained unmatched. The CDR3 extends over 19 amino acids. Germline CDR1 and CDR2: ENHRY and SYGVKD. The chain's CDR3 is CAISDTVGTGQGVKDTQYF. The CDR3 nucleotides are TGTGCCATCAGTGATACGGTGGGGACCGGACAGGGGGTGAAAGATACGCAGTATTTT.

This sequence joins TRBV7-2 and TRBJ2-5; TRBD1 agrees at 7 bases. Germline-derived CDR1 and CDR2 are SGHTA and FQGNSA. The V segment lost 2 bases and the J segment 2 bases; nucleotides outside the gene matches: 5. This CDR3 comprises 15 residues. The CDR3 DNA reads TGTGCCAGCAGCTTATTGACAGGGCCACAAGAGACCCAGTACTTC. Protein: CASSLLTGPQETQYF.

This rearrangement joins TRBV1 to TRBJ2-6. TRBV1 is deemed a pseudogene. The CDR3 has 18 amino acids. This CDR3 reads CTSRGGRLCTSRANVLTF. Written as DNA, the CDR3 is TGCACCAGCAGGGGGGGCCGTTTGTGCACAAGTCGGGCCAACGTCCTGACTTTC.

The rearrangement links TRBV7-2 to TRBJ2-1; 7 bases agree with TRBD2. Losses at the gene ends were 5 bases for V and 2 bases for J; bases not matched to a gene: 6. The CDR3 has 15 residues. Germline assignment: CDR1 SGHTA and CDR2 FQGNSA. The chain's CDR3 is CASSPAGTTYNEQFF. The CDR3 DNA is TGTGCCAGCAGCCCAGCCGGGACTACCTACAATGAGCAGTTCTTC.

V gene TRBV9 combines with J gene TRBJ2-1, with D perhaps TRBD2 (6 bases). The germline V gene encodes CDR1 SGDLS and CDR2 YYNGEE. With 4 bases removed from V and 9 bases from J, the gap between germline ends came to 23 bases. CDR3 length equals 16 residues. CDR3 bases: TGTGCCAGCAGCTTTGCTCCGGGACTCACTCTGGGTGAGCAGTTCTTC. As protein: CASSFAPGLTLGEQFF.

The V and J genes are TRBV18 and TRBJ1-4, with no clear D. V was clipped by 3 bases and J by 8 bases, with 13 bases between them. The length of the CDR3 is 14 residues. The V gene's germline CDR1 is KGHSH and CDR2 LQKENI. CDR3 DNA sequence: TGTGCCAGCTCACCTGGGCAGGTTAGAGAAAAACTGTTTTTT. Translated: CASSPGQVREKLFF.

The rearrangement joins TRBV11-2 to TRBJ2-5, with a weak D call TRBD1 (7 bases). CDR1 and CDR2 from the germline V gene are SGHAT and FQNNGV. The ends were cut back, 5 bases at V and 5 bases at J, with 15 bases in the middle. This CDR3 spans 14 amino acids. The chain's CDR3 is CASSQGGPRETQYF. CDR3 DNA sequence: TGTGCCAGCAGCCAGGGGGGTCCAAGGGAGACCCAGTACTTC.

The chain uses TRBV6-5 and TRBJ1-5; TRBD1 agrees at 7 bases. Germline V gives CDR1 MNHEY, CDR2 SVGAGI. This CDR3 is 15 amino acids long. Trimming at V came to 6 bases and at J to 7 bases, leaving 12 bases not matched to a gene. Here the CDR3 reads CASSLTGTEHQPQHF. Written as DNA, the CDR3 is TGTGCCAGCAGCTTGACCGGGACAGAGCACCAGCCCCAGCATTTT.

This clone showed up just once. The chain employs TRBV5-6 and TRBJ2-7; TRBD2 matches at 15 bases. CDR3 length: 16 residues. V shed 4 bases and J 7 bases; nucleotides not matched to a gene: 9. Germline-derived CDR1 and CDR2 are SGHDT and YYEEEE. In nucleotides, the CDR3 is TGTGCCAGCAGCCGCGGACTAGCGGGAGGGCCAAGAGAGCAGTACTTC. This codes for CASSRGLAGGPREQYF.

The chain has TRBV19 and TRBJ2-7; D may be TRBD1 (7 bases). The germline V gene has CDR1 LNHDA and CDR2 SQIVND (reference sequence). V was trimmed by 3 bases and J by 3 bases, leaving 15 bases between them. This CDR3 is built from 15 residues. CDR3 DNA sequence: TGTGCCAGTAGTATTCGGGGGACAGAATACTACGAGCAGTACTTC. It codes for CASSIRGTEYYEQYF.

J is TRBJ2-2 and V is TRBV5-1; D is undetermined. This CDR3 comprises 13 residues. V was shortened by 3 bases and J by 2 bases, with 5 bases between the two germline ends. Germline V CDR1 and CDR2: SGHRS, YFSETQ. Written as DNA, the CDR3 is TGCGCCAGCAGCTGGGTAAACACCGGGGAGCTGTTTTTT. Translating it yields CASSWVNTGELFF.

The chain has TRBV2 and TRBJ1-2; D remains ambiguous. Trimming removed 4 bases from V and 0 bases from J, with 9 bases in between. Germline CDR1 SNHLY, CDR2 FYNNEI. CDR3 length: 14 amino acids. CDR3 loop: CASSGTVSNYGYTF. The CDR3 nucleotides are TGTGCCAGCAGTGGGACGGTATCTAACTATGGCTACACCTTC.

This clone showed up just once. This chain uses TRBV5-1 with TRBJ1-4; 9 nucleotides match TRBD1. The CDR3 consists of 14 residues. The J segment lost 8 bases and the V segment lost 4 bases, leaving 6 bases of the junction unmatched. Looked up from germline, CDR1 is SGHRS and CDR2 is YFSETQ. DNA of the CDR3: TGCGCCAGCAGCCGGGACAGGGCTTTGGAAAAACTGTTTTTT. The encoded protein is CASSRDRALEKLFF.

V and J are TRBV11-2 and TRBJ1-6; a possible D gene is TRBD1 (6 bases). The CDR3 is 13 amino acids. CDR1 and CDR2 from the germline V gene are SGHAT and FQNNGV. Trimming left V 1 base short and J 14 bases short, with 12 bases between. The CDR3 region has the DNA TGTGCCAGCAGCTTAGGAACACAGGGTGCCCTCCACTTT. It translates to CASSLGTQGALHF.

The V gene is TRBV4-2, the J gene TRBJ1-2; 9 nucleotides align to TRBD1. CDR1 is LGHNA and CDR2 is YNFKEQ in the germline V gene. This CDR3 is 16 amino acids long. J lost 4 bases, V lost 4 bases, and 10 bases had no gene match. The CDR3: CASSRVGQGRTYGYTF. The CDR3 nucleotides are TGTGCCAGCAGCCGGGTGGGACAGGGCCGAACCTATGGCTACACCTTC.

The gene calls are TRBV5-6 and TRBJ1-6, with TRBD1 matching 9 bases. Germline loops: CDR1 SGHDT, CDR2 YYEEEE. The CDR3 spans 17 residues. Trimming at V came to 3 bases and at J to 1 base, leaving 5 bases not matched to a gene. The CDR3 spells CASSSGTGWSYNSPLHF. CDR3 nucleotides: TGTGCCAGCAGCTCCGGGACAGGGTGGTCCTATAATTCACCCCTCCACTTT.

The V gene is TRBV7-3, the J gene TRBJ2-2, with D tentatively TRBD2 (7 bases). The germline V and J ends were trimmed by 5 bases and 2 bases, with 15 bases remaining between them. The CDR3 sequence is 16 residues long. Germline CDR1 and CDR2: SGHTA and FQGTGA. CDR3 nucleotides: TGTGCCAGCAGCCAAGCGGGGACAATTAACACCGGGGAGCTGTTTTTT. It encodes CASSQAGTINTGELFF.

A note on this clone: This sample also contains other DNA sequences that code for the same CDR3. This rearrangement joins TRBV5-6 to TRBJ2-4; 14 nucleotides agree with TRBD2. The CDR3 sequence is 18 residues long. The trim removed 4 bases at V and 4 bases at J, leaving 10 bases unmatched. Germline V gene lookup returns CDR1 SGHDT and CDR2 YYEEEE. The DNA of the CDR3 is TGTGCCAGCAGCCCGACTAGCGGGAGGGCCCTAGCTAAAAACATTCAGTACTTC. The encoded protein is CASSPTSGRALAKNIQYF.

The rearrangement links TRBV11-1 to TRBJ1-3, with D hard to call. Trimming removed 5 bases at V and 5 bases at J, with 19 bases between. CDR1 and CDR2 (germline): SGHAT, FQDESV (reference sequence). CDR3 size: 16 residues. DNA of the CDR3: TGTGCCAGCAGCCCGAATTGGACCCCCGGGAGAAACACCATATATTTT. Translation: CASSPNWTPGRNTIYF.

V usage is TRBV7-9 and J usage is TRBJ1-2; the match to TRBD1 covers 9 bases. Germline V gene lookup returns CDR1 SEHNR and CDR2 FQNEAQ (reference sequence). V lost 1 base, J lost 8 bases, and 2 bases stayed unmatched. CDR3 size: 13 residues. CDR3 residues: CASSLVTGGGYTF. CDR3 DNA sequence: TGTGCCAGCAGCTTAGTAACAGGGGGCGGCTACACCTTC.

The gene calls are TRBV7-3 and TRBJ2-7; 9 bases fit TRBD1. V was clipped by 0 bases and J by 1 base; unmatched bases: 4. Germline CDR1 is SGHTA and CDR2 is FQGTGA. CDR3 length equals 16 residues. CDR3 amino acids: CASSLTGTGLSYEQYF. In DNA form, the CDR3 reads TGTGCCAGCAGCTTAACCGGGACAGGGTTATCCTACGAGCAGTACTTC.

This chain links TRBV5-1 with TRBJ2-1, with D possibly being TRBD1 (6 bases). The V end lost 3 bases, the J end lost 9 bases, and 19 bases lay between the germline ends. Germline V gene data show CDR1 as SGHRS and CDR2 as YFSETQ. The CDR3 spans 15 residues. Written as DNA, the CDR3 is TGCGCCAGCAGCTCCGGGACACCGGGATTTTTTGAGCAGTTCTTC. Residues: CASSSGTPGFFEQFF.